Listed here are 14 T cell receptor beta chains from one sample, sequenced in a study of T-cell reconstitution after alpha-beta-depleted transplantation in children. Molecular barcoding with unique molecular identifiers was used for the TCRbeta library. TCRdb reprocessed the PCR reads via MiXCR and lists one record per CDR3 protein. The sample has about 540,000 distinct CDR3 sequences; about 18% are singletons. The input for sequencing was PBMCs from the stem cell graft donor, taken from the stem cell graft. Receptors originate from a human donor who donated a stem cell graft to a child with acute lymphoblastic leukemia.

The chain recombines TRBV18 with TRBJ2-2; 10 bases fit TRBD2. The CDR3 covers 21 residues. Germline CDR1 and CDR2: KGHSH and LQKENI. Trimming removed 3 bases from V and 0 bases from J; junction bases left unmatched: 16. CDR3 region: CASSPTFGLAELRTNTGELFF. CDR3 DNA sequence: TGTGCCAGCTCACCTACTTTTGGACTAGCGGAATTACGCACGAACACCGGGGAGCTGTTTTTT.

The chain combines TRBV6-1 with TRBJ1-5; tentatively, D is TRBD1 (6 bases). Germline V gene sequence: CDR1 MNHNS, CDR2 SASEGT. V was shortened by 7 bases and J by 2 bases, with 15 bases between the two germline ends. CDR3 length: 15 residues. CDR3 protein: CASTWDKLGNQPQHF. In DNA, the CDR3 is TGTGCCAGCACCTGGGACAAGTTGGGCAATCAGCCCCAGCATTTT.

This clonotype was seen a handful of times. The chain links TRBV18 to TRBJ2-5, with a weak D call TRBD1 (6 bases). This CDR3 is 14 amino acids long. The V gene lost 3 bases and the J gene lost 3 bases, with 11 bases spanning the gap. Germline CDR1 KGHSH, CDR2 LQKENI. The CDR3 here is CASSPPNREETQYF. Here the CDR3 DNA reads TGTGCCAGCTCACCCCCAAACAGGGAAGAGACCCAGTACTTC.

In DNA form, the CDR3 reads TGCAGTGCTGTCTTCCGGGCGGAGACCCAGTACTTC. Translated, it gives CSAVFRAETQYF. The chain couples TRBV20-1 to TRBJ2-5; D is uncertain. V was cut by 5 bases and J by 5 bases, with 12 bases left in between. The CDR3 is 12 amino acids. Germline-derived CDR1 and CDR2 are DFQATT and SNEGSKA (reference sequence).

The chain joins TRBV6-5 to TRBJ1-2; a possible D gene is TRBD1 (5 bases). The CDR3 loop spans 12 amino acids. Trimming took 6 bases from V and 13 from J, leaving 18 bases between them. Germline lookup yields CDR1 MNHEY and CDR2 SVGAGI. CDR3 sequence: CASSTRGLPSTF. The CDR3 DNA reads TGTGCCAGCAGCACCCGGGGCCTCCCCTCCACCTTC.

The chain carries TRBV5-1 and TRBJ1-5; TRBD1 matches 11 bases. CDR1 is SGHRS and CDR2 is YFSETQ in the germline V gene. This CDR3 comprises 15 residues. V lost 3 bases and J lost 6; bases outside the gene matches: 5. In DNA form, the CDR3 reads TGCGCCAGCAGCTGGACAGGGGGCGGGGGTCAGCCCCAGCATTTT. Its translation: CASSWTGGGGQPQHF.

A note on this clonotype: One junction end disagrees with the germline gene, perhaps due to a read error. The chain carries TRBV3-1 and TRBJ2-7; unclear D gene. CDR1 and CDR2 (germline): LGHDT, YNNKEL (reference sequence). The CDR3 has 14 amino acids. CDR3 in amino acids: CASSPFQGPYEQHF. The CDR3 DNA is TGTGCCAGCAGCCCCTTTCAAGGGCCCTACGAGCAGCACTTC.

The CDR3 DNA sequence: TGTGCCAGTAGTACGAGACAGGGGCGCAATGAGCAGTTCTTC. Protein sequence: CASSTRQGRNEQFF. The chain employs TRBV19 and TRBJ2-1, with 8 bases that match TRBD1. Trimming removed 4 bases from V and 6 bases from J; junction bases left unmatched: 5. CDR3 length: 14 amino acids. Germline CDR1 LNHDA, CDR2 SQIVND (reference sequence).

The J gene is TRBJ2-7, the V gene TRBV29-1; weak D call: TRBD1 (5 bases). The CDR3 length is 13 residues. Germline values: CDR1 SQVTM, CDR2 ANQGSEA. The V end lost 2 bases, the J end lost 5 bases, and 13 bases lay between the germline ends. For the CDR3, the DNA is TGCAGCGTTGAATCCCCAGGGATCCACGAGCAGTACTTC. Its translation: CSVESPGIHEQYF.

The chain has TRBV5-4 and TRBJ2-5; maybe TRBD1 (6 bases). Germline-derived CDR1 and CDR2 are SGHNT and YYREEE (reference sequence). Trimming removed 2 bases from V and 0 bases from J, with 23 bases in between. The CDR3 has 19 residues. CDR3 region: CASSFFSPDTTGYQETQYF. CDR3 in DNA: TGTGCCAGCAGCTTTTTTAGTCCCGATACCACAGGGTACCAAGAGACCCAGTACTTC.

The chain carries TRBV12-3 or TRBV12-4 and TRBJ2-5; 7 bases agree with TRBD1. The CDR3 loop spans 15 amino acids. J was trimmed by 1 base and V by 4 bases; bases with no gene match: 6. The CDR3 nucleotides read TGTGCCAGCAGTTGGGCAGGGGGATCCCAAGAGACCCAGTACTTC. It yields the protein CASSWAGGSQETQYF.

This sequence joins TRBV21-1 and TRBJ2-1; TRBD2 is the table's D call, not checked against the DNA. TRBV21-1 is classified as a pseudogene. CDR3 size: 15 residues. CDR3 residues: CASSKAETSNDEQFF. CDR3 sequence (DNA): TGTGCCAGCAGCAAAGCGGAGACTAGCAACGATGAGCAGTTCTTC.

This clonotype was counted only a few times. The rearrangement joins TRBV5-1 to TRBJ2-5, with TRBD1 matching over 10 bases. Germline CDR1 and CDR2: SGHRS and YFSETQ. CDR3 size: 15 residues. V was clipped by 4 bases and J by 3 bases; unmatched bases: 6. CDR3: CASSRRTGGKETQYF. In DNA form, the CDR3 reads TGCGCCAGCAGCCGACGGACAGGGGGGAAAGAGACCCAGTACTTC.

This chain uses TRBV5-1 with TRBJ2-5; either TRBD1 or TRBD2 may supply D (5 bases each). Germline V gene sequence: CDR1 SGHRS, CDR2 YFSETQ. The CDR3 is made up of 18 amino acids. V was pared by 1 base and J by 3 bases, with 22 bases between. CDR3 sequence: CASSLSSWYLGPEETQYF. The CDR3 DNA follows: TGCGCCAGCAGCTTGAGTTCTTGGTACCTGGGACCGGAAGAGACCCAGTACTTC.